The 10 T cell receptor beta chains in this list originate from one sample, sequenced in a study of T cells in Graves' hyperthyroidism and ophthalmopathy. The TCR beta CDR3 regions underwent amplification using RNA transcripts as the source. With the HTBI primer set, the TCR CDR3 went through a first round of RT-PCR. A single record per CDR3 protein comes from TCRdb applying MiXCR to the multiplex PCR reads. Of 300,000 to 450,000 distinct CDR3 sequences listed, 13% are singletons. Sequencing input: blood. These receptors all come from a man aged 25 to 40 with Graves' hyperthyroidism that later progressed to Graves' ophthalmopathy.

This clonotype showed up just a few times. The chain couples TRBV7-2 to TRBJ2-5; 7 bases match TRBD1. The CDR3 totals 15 residues. The ends lost 7 bases at V and 1 base at J; junction bases unmatched: 9. In germline, CDR1 is SGHTA, CDR2 FQGNSA. CDR3: CASNPGWDSQETQYF. The CDR3, as DNA: TGTGCCAGCAACCCCGGCTGGGACAGCCAAGAGACCCAGTACTTC.

In its sample, this clonotype was seen a few times. The V and J genes are TRBV12-3 or TRBV12-4 and TRBJ2-1; 9 nucleotides align to TRBD2. This CDR3 is 15 amino acids long. The ends lost 6 bases at V and 2 bases at J; junction bases unmatched: 5. The CDR3 sequence is CASSQAGGTYNEQFF. The CDR3 DNA reads as TGTGCCAGCAGCCAAGCGGGGGGAACCTACAATGAGCAGTTCTTC.

The chain combines TRBV29-1 with TRBJ2-3; 8 positions match TRBD1. Per germline, CDR1 SQVTM and CDR2 ANQGSEA. V dropped 8 bases and J dropped 5; count of bases not matched to a gene: 6. The CDR3 totals 12 residues. CDR3 sequence (DNA): TGCAGCTTTAGCACAGGGGGAGATACGCAGTATTTT. The encoded protein is CSFSTGGDTQYF.

The sample holds a few counts of this clonotype. V is TRBV10-3 and J is TRBJ2-3; D unresolved. V shed 11 bases and J shed 1 base, with 13 bases lying between them. The CDR3 covers 13 residues. Looked up from germline, CDR1 is ENHRY and CDR2 is SYGVKD. The CDR3 region is CALAGSGTDTQYF. The CDR3 bases are TGTGCCTTAGCCGGTAGTGGCACAGATACGCAGTATTTT.

This clonotype was observed many times. This sequence joins TRBV6-1 and TRBJ2-1; 9 nucleotides align to TRBD2. Per germline, CDR1 MNHNS and CDR2 SASEGT. V gave up 5 bases and J gave up 4 bases; unmatched junction bases: 6. This CDR3 spans 15 amino acids. CDR3 coding DNA: TGTGCCAGCAGTTCCGGACTAGCGTGGTACAATGAGCAGTTCTTC. This encodes CASSSGLAWYNEQFF.

This clonotype was detected ten times or more. The CDR3 nucleotides are TGTGCCAGCAGCTACGGGGGGGCGAGCTCTGGGGCCAACGTCCTGACTTTC. Translation gives CASSYGGASSGANVLTF. The chain links TRBV13 to TRBJ2-6; the match to TRBD2 covers 8 bases. Per germline, CDR1 PRHDT and CDR2 FYEKMQ (reference sequence). The CDR3 covers 17 residues. V was clipped by 4 bases and J by 0 bases; unmatched bases: 5.

This chain connects TRBV15 to TRBJ1-4; 9 nucleotides agree with TRBD1. The germline V gene encodes CDR1 LNHNV and CDR2 YYDKDF (reference sequence). The CDR3 totals 16 residues. The V gene end was trimmed by 0 bases and the J gene end by 8 bases; junction bases not matched to a gene: 7. The CDR3 sequence is CATSRDLGTGSEKLFF. CDR3 bases: TGTGCCACCAGCAGAGACCTAGGGACAGGGTCGGAAAAACTGTTTTTT.

The chain recombines TRBV19 with TRBJ1-5; the D is unclear. The V and J ends lost 4 bases and 1 base respectively, with 14 bases between them. This CDR3 is built from 16 residues. In germline, CDR1 is LNHDA, CDR2 SQIVND (reference sequence). CDR3 DNA sequence: TGTGCCAGTAGTACCCGCGGGTTGCGGAGCAATCAGCCCCAGCATTTT. Its protein product is CASSTRGLRSNQPQHF.

The sample holds a few counts of this clonotype. This rearrangement joins TRBV19 to TRBJ1-5; D gene ambiguous. CDR1 LNHDA and CDR2 SQIVND come from the germline V gene (reference sequence). The CDR3 loop spans 17 amino acids. The V and J ends lost 2 bases and 0 bases respectively, with 14 bases between them. The CDR3 protein is CASSIKPVGYSNQPQHF. The CDR3 coding sequence is TGTGCCAGTAGTATAAAACCGGTGGGCTATAGCAATCAGCCCCAGCATTTT.

The table lists this clonotype with many counts. The chain couples TRBV20-1 to TRBJ2-1; no reliable D call. The CDR3 is 14 residues long. From germline, CDR1 is DFQATT and CDR2 SNEGSKA (reference sequence). CDR3 protein: CSHRRVRTYNEQFF. Written as DNA, the CDR3 is TGCAGCCACCGACGCGTGAGGACCTACAATGAGCAGTTCTTC.